The clone carrying this T cell receptor (beta chain) was detected ten times or more. Its target is unknown. The data stem from a study of T cells in Graves' hyperthyroidism and ophthalmopathy. Findings and caveats of the study: Ophthalmopathy was predicted by the model a median of approximately 6.6 months ahead of onset.

TCR beta CDR3 sequences were amplified from RNA transcripts. HTBI primers were used for first-round RT-PCR of the TCR CDR3. TCRdb passed the multiplex PCR reads through MiXCR, listing each CDR3 protein once. The sample has some 98,000 distinct CDR3 sequences; approximately 40% are singletons. This CDR3 region has 15 residues. V was clipped by 1 base and J by 5 bases; unmatched bases: 5. The germline V gene has CDR1 LNHDA and CDR2 SQIVND (reference sequence). Sequences were obtained from peripheral blood or thyroid tissue (not recorded which). This chain uses TRBV19 with TRBJ1-5; 7 positions agree with TRBD1. This receptor was taken from a woman in her thirties with Graves' hyperthyroidism. Here the CDR3 reads CASSIGQGEDQPQHF. CDR3 nucleotides: TGTGCCAGTAGTATAGGACAGGGCGAGGATCAGCCCCAGCATTTT.